This T cell receptor beta chain was profiled in a study of glioma-infiltrating T cells. Whole-study context: Low-grade gliomas were grade II; glioblastomas were grade IV at initial diagnosis. Findings of the study overall: CDR3 overlap between tissue and blood was very small. Tissue-blood divergence was below expectation in non-neoplastic patients, above in gliomas. Shared blood CDR3 signature motifs marked patients with low tissue-blood divergence.

The V and J ends lost 8 bases and 7 bases, in that order; junction bases with no gene match: 10. Germline assignment: CDR1 MNHNS and CDR2 SASEGT. CDR3 length: 14 amino acids. TCR alpha and beta CDR3 regions were amplified from RNA using iRepertoire nested multiplex PCR. TCRdb reanalysed the multiplex PCR reads using MiXCR and keeps one entry per CDR3 protein. The data hold more than 300,000 distinct CDR3 sequences, with approximately 42% observed a single time. This clonotype was found many times. What it binds is unknown. This chain joins TRBV6-1 and TRBJ2-1; 8 bases match TRBD2. Sample: glioma tissue, nonneoplastic brain tissue, or PBMCs (not recorded which). This receptor was identified in a human donor with low-grade glioma or glioblastoma, undergoing nonglioma brain surgery, or in good health (not recorded which). CDR3 residues: CASRLAGGLNEQFF. In DNA form, the CDR3 reads TGTGCCAGCCGCCTGGCGGGAGGATTGAATGAGCAGTTCTTC.